This record concerns one T cell receptor (beta chain) sequence. What it binds is unknown. Data came from immunoSEQ multiplex PCR; TCRdb stores just in-frame clones and leaves some out. The table lists around 500,000 clones, around 89% of them singletons, with about 1.5% in the top ten. The treatment was: roughly 18 received Ad26.COV2.S at low or high dose, single or two shots; 5 received placebo; per-sample allocation not given. Sample collection was performed on day 63 after the first vaccine or placebo injection. In Boston, an adult donor aged 18-55 years took part. The record originates from a study of Ad26.COV2.S vaccination and SARS-CoV-2 variants. Turning to the study itself: Ad26.COV2.S, an intramuscular injection, was given once or twice 56 days apart.

Notes on the study in general: Vaccinees and placebo recipients showed similar non-spike TCR breadth.

Per germline, CDR1 SQVTM and CDR2 ANQGSEA. CDR3 length: 14 amino acids. Trimming took 4 bases from V and 3 from J, leaving 13 bases between them. The chain combines TRBV29-1 with TRBJ2-1; D possibly corresponds to TRBD1 (5 bases). This receptor was obtained from a person aged 18-60 years who received the Ad26.COV2.S COVID-19 vaccine or a placebo. The sample in question was peripheral blood, obtained in a trial of Ad26.COV2.S vaccine versus placebo. DNA for the CDR3: TGCAGCGTTGTCAGACTTCAGGGCTACAATGAGCAGTTCTTC. This sequence encodes CSVVRLQGYNEQFF.